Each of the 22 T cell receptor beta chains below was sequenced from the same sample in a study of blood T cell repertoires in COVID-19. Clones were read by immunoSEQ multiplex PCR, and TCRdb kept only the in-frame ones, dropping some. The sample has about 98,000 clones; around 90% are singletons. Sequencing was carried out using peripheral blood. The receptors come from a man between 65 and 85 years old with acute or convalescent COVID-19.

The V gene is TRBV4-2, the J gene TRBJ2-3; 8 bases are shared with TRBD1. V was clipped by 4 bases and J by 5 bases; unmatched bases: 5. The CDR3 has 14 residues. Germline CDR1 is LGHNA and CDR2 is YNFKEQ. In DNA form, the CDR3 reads TGTGCCAGCAGCCTTCGGGGACAGGAAGATACGCAGTATTTT. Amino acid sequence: CASSLRGQEDTQYF.

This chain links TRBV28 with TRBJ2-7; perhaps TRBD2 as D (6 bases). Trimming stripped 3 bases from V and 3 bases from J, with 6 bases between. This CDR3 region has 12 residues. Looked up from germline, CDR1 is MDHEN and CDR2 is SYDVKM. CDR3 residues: CASSLEGYEQYV. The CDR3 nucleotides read TGTGCCAGCAGTTTGGAGGGCTACGAGCAGTACGTC.

This CDR3 reads CATSENRVPETQYF. The CDR3, as DNA: TGTGCCACCAGTGAGAACAGGGTCCCGGAGACCCAGTACTTC. The chain employs TRBV24-1 and TRBJ2-5; D possibly corresponds to TRBD1 (6 bases). V shed 4 bases and J shed 5 bases, with 13 bases lying between them. CDR3 length equals 14 residues. Per the germline V gene, CDR1 is KGHDR and CDR2 is SFDVKD.

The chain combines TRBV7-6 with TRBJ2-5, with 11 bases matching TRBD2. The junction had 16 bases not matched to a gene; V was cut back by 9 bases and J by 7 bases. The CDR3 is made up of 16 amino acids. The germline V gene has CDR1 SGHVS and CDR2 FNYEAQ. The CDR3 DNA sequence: TGTGCCAGTCGTAAGTCGACTAGCGGGGAGCGAGGGACCCAGTACTTC. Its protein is CASRKSTSGERGTQYF.

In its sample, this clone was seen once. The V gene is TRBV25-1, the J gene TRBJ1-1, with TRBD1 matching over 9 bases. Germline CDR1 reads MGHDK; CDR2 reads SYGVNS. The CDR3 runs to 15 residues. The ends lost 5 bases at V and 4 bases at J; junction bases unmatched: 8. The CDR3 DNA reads TGTGCCAGCAGTAAAAGGGACAGGGAATCCACTGAAGCTTTCTTT. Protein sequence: CASSKRDRESTEAFF.

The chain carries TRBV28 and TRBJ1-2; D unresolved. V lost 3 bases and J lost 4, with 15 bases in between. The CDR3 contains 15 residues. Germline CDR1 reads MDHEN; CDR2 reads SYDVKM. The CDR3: CASSLDGRRSYGYTF. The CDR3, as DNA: TGTGCCAGCAGTTTGGATGGCAGGAGGAGCTATGGCTACACCTTC.

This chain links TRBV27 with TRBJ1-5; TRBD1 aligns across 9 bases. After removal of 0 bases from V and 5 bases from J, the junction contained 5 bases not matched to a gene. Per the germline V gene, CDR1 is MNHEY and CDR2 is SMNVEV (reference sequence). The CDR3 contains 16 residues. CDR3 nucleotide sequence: TGTGCCAGCAGTTTATCTGGACAGGGGCGAGATCAGCCCCAGCATTTT. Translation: CASSLSGQGRDQPQHF.

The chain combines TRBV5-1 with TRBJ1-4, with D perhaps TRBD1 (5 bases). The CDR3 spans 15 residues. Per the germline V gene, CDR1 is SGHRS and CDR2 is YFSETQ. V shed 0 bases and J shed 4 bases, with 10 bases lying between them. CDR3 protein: CASSLAGTVNEKLFF. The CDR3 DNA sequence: TGCGCCAGCAGCTTGGCGGGGACTGTTAATGAAAAACTGTTTTTT. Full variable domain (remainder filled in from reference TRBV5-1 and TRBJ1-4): KAGVTQTPRYLIKTRGQQVTLSCSPISGHRSVSWYQQTPGQGLQFLFEYFSETQRNKGNFPGRFSGRQFSNSRSEMNVSTLELGDSALYLCASSLAGTVNEKLFFGSGTQLSVL.

The DNA of the CDR3 is TGTGCCAGCAGCCAACAGTCAAGTCAGCCCCAGCATTTT. This codes for CASSQQSSQPQHF. The V gene is TRBV3-1 (or the pseudogene TRBV3-2), the J gene TRBJ1-5; D remains unclear. This CDR3 contains 13 residues. V gave up 2 bases and J gave up 6 bases, with 8 bases separating them. Germline V gives CDR1 LGHDT, CDR2 YNNKEL (reference sequence).

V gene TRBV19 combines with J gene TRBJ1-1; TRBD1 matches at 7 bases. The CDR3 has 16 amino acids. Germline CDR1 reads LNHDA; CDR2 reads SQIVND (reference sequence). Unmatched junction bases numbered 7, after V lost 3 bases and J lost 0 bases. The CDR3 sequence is CASSMRTGRMNTEAFF. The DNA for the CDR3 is TGTGCCAGTAGTATGAGGACAGGACGCATGAACACTGAAGCTTTCTTT. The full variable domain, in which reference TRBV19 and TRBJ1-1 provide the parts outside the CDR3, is DGGITQSPKYLFRKEGQNVTLSCEQNLNHDAMYWYRQDPGQGLRLIYYSQIVNDFQKGDIAEGYSVSREKKESFPLTVTSAQKNPTAFYLCASSMRTGRMNTEAFFGQGTRLTVV.

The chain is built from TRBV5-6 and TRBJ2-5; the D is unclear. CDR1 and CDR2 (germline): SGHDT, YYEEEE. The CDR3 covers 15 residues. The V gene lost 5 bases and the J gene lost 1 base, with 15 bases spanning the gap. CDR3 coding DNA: TGTGCCAGCAGTTTCGCCGGAGCCCTCCAAGAGACCCAGTACTTC. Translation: CASSFAGALQETQYF.

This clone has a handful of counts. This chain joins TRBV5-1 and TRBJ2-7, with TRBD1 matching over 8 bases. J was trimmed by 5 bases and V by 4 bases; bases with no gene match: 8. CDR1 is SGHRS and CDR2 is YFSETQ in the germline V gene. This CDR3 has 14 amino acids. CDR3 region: CASSTRQGRHEQYF. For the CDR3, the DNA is TGCGCCAGCAGCACTCGACAGGGGAGGCACGAGCAGTACTTC.

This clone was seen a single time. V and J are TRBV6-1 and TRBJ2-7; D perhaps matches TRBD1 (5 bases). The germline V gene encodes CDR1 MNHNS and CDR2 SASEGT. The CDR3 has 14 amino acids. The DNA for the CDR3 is TGTGCCAGCAGTGAACAGGGCATCTCCCACGAGCAGTACGTC. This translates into CASSEQGISHEQYV.

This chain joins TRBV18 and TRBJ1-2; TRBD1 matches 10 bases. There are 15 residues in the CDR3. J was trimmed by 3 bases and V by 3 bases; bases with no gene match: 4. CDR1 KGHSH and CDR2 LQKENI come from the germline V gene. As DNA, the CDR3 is TGTGCCAGCTCACCGGGACAGGGGTTTGACTATGGCTACACCTTC. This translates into CASSPGQGFDYGYTF.

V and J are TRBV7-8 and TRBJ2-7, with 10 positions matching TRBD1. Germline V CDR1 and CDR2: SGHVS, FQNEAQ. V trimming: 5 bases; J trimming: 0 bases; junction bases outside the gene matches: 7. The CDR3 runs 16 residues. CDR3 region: CASSERGTGVSYEQYV. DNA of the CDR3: TGTGCCAGCAGCGAGAGGGGGACAGGGGTCTCCTACGAGCAGTACGTC.

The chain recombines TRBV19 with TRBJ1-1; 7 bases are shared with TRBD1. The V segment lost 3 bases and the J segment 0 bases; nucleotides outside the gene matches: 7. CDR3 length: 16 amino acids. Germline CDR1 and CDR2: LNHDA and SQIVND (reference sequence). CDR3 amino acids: CASSIQQGPMNTEAFF. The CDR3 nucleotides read TGTGCCAGTAGTATCCAACAGGGGCCCATGAACACTGAAGCTTTCTTT.

The DNA of the CDR3 is TGTGCCAGCAGTCCCGGGACAGTCTATGGCTACACCTTC. Translated: CASSPGTVYGYTF. The V gene is TRBV28, the J gene TRBJ1-2; 7 positions agree with TRBD1. Trimming took 5 bases from V and 4 from J; bases not matched to a gene: 4. Germline V gives CDR1 MDHEN, CDR2 SYDVKM. CDR3 length equals 13 residues.

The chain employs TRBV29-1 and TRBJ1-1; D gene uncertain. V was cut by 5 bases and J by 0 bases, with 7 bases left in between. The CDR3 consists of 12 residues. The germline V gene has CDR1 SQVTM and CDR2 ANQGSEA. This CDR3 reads CSVSELNTEAFF. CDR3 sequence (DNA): TGCAGCGTTTCTGAGTTGAACACTGAAGCTTTCTTT.

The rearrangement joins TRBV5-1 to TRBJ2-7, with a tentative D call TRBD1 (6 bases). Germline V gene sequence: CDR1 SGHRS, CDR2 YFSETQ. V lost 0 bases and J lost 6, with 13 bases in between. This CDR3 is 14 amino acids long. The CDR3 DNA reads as TGCGCCAGCAGCTTGGGAGGCAGGGGCGGCGAGCAGTACGTC. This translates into CASSLGGRGGEQYV.

The DNA of the CDR3 is TGTGCCAGCAGCCCTAGGGGACAGGGAAACACCATATATTTT. Its translation: CASSPRGQGNTIYF. The chain recombines TRBV7-2 with TRBJ1-3, with TRBD1 matching over 7 bases. V dropped 5 bases and J dropped 4; count of bases not matched to a gene: 5. This CDR3 spans 14 amino acids. Germline assignment: CDR1 SGHTA and CDR2 FQGNSA.

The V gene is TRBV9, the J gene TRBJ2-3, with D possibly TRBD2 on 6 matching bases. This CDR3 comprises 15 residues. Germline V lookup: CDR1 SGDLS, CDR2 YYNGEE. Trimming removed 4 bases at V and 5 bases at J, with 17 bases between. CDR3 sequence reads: CASSLARTREDTQYF. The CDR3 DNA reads TGTGCCAGCAGCCTAGCGAGAACCAGGGAAGATACGCAGTATTTT.

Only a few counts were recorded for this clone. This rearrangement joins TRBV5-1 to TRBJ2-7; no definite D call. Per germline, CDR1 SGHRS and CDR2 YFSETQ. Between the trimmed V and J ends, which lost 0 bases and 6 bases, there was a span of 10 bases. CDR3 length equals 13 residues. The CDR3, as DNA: TGCGCCAGCAGCTTGGGGATGGAGCGCGAGCAGTACTTC. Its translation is CASSLGMEREQYF.